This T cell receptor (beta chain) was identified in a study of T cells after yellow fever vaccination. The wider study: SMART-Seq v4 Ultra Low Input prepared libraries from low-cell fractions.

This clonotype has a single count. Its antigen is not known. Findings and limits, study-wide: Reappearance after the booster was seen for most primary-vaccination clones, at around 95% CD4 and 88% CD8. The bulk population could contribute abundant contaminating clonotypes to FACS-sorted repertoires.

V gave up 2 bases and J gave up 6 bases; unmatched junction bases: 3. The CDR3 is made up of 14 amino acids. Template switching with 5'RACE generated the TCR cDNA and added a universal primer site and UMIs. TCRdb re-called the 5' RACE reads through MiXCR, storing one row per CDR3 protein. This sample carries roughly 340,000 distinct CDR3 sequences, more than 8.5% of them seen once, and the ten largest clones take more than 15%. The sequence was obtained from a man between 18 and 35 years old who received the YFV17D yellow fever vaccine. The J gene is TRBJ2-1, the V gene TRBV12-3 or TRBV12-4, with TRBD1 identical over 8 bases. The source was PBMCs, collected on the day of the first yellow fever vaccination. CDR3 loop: CASSLRDRSNEQFF. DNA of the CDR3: TGTGCCAGCAGTTTAAGGGACAGGAGCAATGAGCAGTTCTTC.